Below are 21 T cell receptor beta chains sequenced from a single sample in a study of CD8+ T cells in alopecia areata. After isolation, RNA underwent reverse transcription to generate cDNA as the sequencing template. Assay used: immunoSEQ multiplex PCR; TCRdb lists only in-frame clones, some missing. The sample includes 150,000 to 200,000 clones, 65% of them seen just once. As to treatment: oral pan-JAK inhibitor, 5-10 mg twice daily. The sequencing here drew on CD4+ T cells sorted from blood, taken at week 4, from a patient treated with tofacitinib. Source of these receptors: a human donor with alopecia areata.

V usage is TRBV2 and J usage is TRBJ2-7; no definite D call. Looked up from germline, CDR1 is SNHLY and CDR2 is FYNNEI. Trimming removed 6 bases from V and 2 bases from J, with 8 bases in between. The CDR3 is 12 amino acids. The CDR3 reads CASRVATYEQYF. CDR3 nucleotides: TGTGCCAGCAGAGTGGCCACCTACGAGCAGTACTTC.

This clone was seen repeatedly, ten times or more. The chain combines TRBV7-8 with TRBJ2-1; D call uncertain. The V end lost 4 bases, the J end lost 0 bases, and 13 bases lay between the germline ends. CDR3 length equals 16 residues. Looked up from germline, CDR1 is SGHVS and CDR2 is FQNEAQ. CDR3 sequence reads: CASSWALILSYNEQFF. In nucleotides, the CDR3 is TGTGCCAGCAGCTGGGCTCTGATCCTCTCCTACAATGAGCAGTTCTTC.

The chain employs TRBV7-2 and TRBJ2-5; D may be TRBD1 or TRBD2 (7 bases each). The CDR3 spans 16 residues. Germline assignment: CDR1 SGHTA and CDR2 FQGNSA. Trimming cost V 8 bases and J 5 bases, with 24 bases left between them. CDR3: CASGTKQMGGGETQYF. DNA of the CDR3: TGTGCCAGCGGCACGAAACAAATGGGAGGGGGCGAGACCCAGTACTTC.

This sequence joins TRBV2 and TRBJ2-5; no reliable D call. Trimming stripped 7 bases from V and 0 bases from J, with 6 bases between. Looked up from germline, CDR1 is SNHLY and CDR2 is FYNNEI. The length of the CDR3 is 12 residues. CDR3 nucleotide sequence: TGTGCCAGCAATTCGTACCAAGAGACCCAGTACTTC. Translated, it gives CASNSYQETQYF.

CDR3 residues: CAADRTFNTGELFF. CDR3 nucleotide sequence: TGTGCCGCGGACAGAACATTTAACACCGGGGAGCTGTTTTTT. The chain couples TRBV30 to TRBJ2-2, with D perhaps TRBD1 (6 bases). CDR3 size: 14 residues. Germline V gene lookup returns CDR1 GTSNPN and CDR2 SVGIG (reference sequence). Trimming stripped 8 bases from V and 2 bases from J, with 15 bases between.

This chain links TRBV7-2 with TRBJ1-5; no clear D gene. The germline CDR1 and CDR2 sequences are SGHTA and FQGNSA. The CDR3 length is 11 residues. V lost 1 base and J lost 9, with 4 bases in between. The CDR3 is CASSLVGPQHF. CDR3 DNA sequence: TGTGCCAGCAGCTTAGTGGGGCCCCAGCATTTT.

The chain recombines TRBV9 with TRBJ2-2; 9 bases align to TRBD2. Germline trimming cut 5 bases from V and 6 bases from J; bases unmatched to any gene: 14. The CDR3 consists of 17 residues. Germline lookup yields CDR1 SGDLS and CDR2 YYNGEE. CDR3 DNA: TGTGCCAGCAGGAGGAGGGGACTAGCAGCGCGGGCCGGGGAGCTGTTTTTT. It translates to CASRRRGLAARAGELFF.

This chain's CDR3 is CSGGDFGGETQYF. CDR3 coding DNA: TGCAGCGGCGGGGACTTCGGTGGGGAGACCCAGTACTTC. This chain connects TRBV29-1 to TRBJ2-5, with D possibly being TRBD2 (6 bases). The CDR3 covers 13 residues. Trimming shortened V by 7 bases and J by 5 bases, and 17 bases separated the two germline ends. CDR1 is SQVTM and CDR2 is ANQGSEA in the germline V gene.

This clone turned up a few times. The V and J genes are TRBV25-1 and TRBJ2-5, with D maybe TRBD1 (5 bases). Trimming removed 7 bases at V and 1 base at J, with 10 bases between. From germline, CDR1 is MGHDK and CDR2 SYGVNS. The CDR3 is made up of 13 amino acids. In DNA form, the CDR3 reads TGTGCCAGCAATAGGGGCAGCCAAGAGACCCAGTACTTC. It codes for CASNRGSQETQYF.

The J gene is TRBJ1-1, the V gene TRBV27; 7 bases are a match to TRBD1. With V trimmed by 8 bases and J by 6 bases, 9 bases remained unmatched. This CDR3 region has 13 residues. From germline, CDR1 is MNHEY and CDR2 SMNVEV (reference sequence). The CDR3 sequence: CASGPTGYAEAFF. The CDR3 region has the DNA TGTGCCAGCGGGCCGACAGGGTACGCTGAAGCTTTCTTT.

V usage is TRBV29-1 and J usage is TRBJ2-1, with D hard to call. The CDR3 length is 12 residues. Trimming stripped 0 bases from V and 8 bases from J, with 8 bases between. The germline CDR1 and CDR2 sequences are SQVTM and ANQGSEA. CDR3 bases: TGCAGCGTTGAAGATCCTGGCGATGAGCAGTTCTTC. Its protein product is CSVEDPGDEQFF.

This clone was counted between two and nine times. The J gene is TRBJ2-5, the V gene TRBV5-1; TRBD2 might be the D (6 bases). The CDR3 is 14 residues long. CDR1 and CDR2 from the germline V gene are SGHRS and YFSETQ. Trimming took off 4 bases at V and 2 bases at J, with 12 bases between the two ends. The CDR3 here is CASSLGLHQETQYF. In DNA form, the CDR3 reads TGCGCCAGCAGCCTAGGACTACATCAAGAGACCCAGTACTTC.

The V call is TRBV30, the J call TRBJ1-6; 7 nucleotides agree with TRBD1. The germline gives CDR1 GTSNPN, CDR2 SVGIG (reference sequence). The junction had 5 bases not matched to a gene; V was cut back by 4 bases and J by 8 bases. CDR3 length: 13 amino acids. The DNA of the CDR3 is TGTGCCTGGAAAGGGACAGCAGATTCACCCCTCCACTTT. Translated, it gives CAWKGTADSPLHF.

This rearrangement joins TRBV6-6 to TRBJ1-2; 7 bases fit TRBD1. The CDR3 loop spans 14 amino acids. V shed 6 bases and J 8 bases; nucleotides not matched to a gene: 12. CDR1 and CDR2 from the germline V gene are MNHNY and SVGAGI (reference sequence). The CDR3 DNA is TGTGCCAGCAGACCCCCAGGGGGGGGAGAGGGCTACACCTTC. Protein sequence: CASRPPGGGEGYTF.

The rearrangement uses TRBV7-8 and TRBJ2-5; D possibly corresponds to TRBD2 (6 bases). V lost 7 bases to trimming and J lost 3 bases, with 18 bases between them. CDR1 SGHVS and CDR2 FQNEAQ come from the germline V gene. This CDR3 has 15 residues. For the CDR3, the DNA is TGTGCCAGCACCCATATTGCGGGGACGAAAGAGACCCAGTACTTC. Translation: CASTHIAGTKETQYF.

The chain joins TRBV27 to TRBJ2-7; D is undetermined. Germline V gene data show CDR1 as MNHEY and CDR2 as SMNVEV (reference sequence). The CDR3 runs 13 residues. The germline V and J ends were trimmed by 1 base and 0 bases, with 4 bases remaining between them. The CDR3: CASSLYPSYEQYF. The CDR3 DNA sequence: TGTGCCAGCAGTTTATACCCCTCCTACGAGCAGTACTTC.

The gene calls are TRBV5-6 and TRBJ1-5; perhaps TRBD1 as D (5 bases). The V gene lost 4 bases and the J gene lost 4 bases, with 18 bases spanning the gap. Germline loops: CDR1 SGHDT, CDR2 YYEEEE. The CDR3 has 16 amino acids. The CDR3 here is CASSIQRGQGNQPQHF. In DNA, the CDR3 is TGTGCCAGCAGCATCCAAAGAGGGCAGGGTAATCAGCCCCAGCATTTT.

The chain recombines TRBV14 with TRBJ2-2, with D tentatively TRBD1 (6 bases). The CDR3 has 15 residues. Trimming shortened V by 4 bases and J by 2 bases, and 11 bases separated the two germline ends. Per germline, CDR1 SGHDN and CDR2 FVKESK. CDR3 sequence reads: CASSPGTINTGELFF. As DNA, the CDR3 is TGTGCCAGCAGCCCCGGGACAATTAACACCGGGGAGCTGTTTTTT.

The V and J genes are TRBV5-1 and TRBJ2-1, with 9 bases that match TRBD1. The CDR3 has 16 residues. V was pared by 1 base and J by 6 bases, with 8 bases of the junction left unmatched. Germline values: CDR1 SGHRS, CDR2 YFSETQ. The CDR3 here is CASSLIPGTGLNEQFF. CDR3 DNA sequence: TGCGCCAGCAGCTTGATACCCGGGACAGGGCTCAATGAGCAGTTCTTC.

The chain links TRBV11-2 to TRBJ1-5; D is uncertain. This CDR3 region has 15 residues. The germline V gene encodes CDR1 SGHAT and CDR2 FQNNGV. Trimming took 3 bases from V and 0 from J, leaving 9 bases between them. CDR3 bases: TGTGCCAGCAGCTTGGGGTATTTTAGCAATCAGCCCCAGCATTTT. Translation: CASSLGYFSNQPQHF.

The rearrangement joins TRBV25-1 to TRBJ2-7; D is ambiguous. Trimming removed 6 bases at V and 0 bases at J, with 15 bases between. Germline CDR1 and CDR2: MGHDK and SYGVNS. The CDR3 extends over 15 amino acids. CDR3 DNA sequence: TGTGCCAGCAGCCCTAGGGATAGGTTCTCCTACGAGCAGTACTTC. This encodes CASSPRDRFSYEQYF.